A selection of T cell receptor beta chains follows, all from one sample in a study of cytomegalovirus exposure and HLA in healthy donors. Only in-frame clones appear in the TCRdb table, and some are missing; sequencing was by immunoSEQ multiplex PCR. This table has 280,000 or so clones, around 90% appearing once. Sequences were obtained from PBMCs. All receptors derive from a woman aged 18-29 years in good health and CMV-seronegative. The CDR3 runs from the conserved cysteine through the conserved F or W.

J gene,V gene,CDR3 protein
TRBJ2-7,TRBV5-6,CASSAGTISYEQYF
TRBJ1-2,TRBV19,CASRTGQVLIDGYTF
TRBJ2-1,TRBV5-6,CASSLPTDSAHWNEQFF
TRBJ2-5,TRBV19,CASSRNSGGGVIKAQETQYF
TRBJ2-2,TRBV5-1,CASSLDGAGTGELFF
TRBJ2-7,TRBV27,CASSLTPSGGSYEQYF
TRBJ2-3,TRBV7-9,CASSPGGRDTQYF
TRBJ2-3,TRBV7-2,CASSLGSTDTQYF
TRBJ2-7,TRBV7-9,CASSRLRGGPSYEQYF
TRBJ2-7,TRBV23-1,CASTAGQETIYEQYF
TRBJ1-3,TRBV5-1,CASSPTGERNTIYF
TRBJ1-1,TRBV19,CASKFRDRVSEAFF
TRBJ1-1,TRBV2,CANKQAMNTEAFF
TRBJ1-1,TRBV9,CASSVRTDNTEAFF
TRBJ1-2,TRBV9,CASSVAGGANYGYTF
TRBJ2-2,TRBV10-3,CAIPLAGGANTGELFF
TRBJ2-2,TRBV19,CASSTGLAGVDTGELFF
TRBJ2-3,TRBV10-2,CASSESVAGGRNTQYF
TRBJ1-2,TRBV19,CASLYGTADNYGYTF
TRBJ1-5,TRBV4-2,CASSQRGQGGSNQPQHF
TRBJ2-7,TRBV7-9,CSSSQGSLEQYF
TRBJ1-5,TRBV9,CASSADRRNQPQHF
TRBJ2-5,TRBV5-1,CASSFVASQETQYF
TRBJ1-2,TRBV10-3,CAIRGTETNYGYTF
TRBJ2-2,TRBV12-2,CASRSPQTENTGELFF
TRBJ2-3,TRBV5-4,CASSREHRVGTDTQYF
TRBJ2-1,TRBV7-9,CASSTTSGRSSYNEQFF
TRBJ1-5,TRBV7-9,CSSSLSEVGQPQHF
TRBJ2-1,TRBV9,CASSVAGTGGNEQFF
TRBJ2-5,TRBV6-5,CASSRRGGIETQYF
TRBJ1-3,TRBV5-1,CASSPKMSSGNTIYF
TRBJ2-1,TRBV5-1,CASSLAGGLAGQGEQFF
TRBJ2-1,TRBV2,CASSPDRDEQFF
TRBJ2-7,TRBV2,CASSPSGVLYEQYF
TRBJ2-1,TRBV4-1,CASSLVLVHEQFF
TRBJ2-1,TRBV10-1,CASSELGGGDGRNEQFF
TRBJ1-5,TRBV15,CATSRDSQPQHF
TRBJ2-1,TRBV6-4,CASSAGERGDEQFF
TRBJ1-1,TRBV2,CASDAFSFQGQNTEAFF
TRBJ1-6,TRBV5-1,CASSSGQGIGSPLHF
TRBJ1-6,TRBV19,CASSIQTGGLNSPLHF
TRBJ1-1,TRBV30,CAWRRDRGNTEAFF
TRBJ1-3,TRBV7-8,CASSSGLISGNTIYF
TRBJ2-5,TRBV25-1,CASSEWGGTSFQETQYF
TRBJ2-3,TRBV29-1,CSVVWGVSTDTQYF
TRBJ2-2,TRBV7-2,CASSPRTSGPTGELFF
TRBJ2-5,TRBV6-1,CASSEAEYGGILQETQYF
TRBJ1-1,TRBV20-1,CSHYTNTEAFF